This T cell receptor beta chain was recovered during a study of blood T cell repertoires in COVID-19. Study-level information: From T cells, B-cell-depleted T cells, or PBMCs came the material, which was cDNA or gDNA.

Germline CDR1 GTSNPN, CDR2 SVGIG (reference sequence). V lost 2 bases and J 3 bases, leaving 15 bases between the germline ends. The CDR3 runs 15 residues. This clone was seen only once. In the original processing: Amplified reference gene primers provided the basis for estimating nucleated cell counts. The assay was immunoSEQ multiplex PCR, and TCRdb's table has in-frame clones only and misses some. V and J calls and clone size are as listed in that table; D and trimming were resolved from the DNA. The sample yields about 370,000 clones, about 87% seen once. A Seattle source enrolled patients during active infection and followed them longitudinally.

J is TRBJ2-3 and V is TRBV30; possibly TRBD1 for D (7 bases). The TCR sequence derives from a woman aged 25 to 45 with COVID-19, enrolled during active disease. Sequenced: peripheral blood. CDR3 amino acids: CAWSTRGVGTDTQYF. The DNA for the CDR3 is TGTGCCTGGAGTACCAGGGGGGTGGGGACAGATACGCAGTATTTT. Filled out from reference TRBV30 and TRBJ2-3, the complete variable domain reads SQTIHQWPATLVQPVGSPLSLECTVEGTSNPNLYWYRQAAGRGLQLLFYSVGIGQISSEVPQNLSASRPQDRQFILSSKKLLLSDSGFYLCAWSTRGVGTDTQYFGPGTRLTVL.